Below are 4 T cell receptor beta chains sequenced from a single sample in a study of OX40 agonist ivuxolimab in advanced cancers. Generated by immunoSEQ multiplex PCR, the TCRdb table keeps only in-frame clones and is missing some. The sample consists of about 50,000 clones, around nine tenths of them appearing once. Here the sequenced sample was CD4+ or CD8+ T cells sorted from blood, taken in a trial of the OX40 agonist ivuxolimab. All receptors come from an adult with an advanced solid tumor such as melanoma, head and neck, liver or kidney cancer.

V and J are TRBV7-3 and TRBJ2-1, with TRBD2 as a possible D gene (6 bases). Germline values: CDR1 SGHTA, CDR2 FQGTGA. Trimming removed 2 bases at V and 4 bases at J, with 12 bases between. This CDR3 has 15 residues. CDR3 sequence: CASSLQAGTYNEQFF. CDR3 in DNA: TGTGCCAGCAGCTTACAAGCGGGTACTTACAATGAGCAGTTCTTC.

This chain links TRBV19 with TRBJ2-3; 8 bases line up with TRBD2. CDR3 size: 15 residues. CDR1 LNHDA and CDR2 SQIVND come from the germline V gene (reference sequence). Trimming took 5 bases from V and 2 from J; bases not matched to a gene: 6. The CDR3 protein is CASSPQAGATDTQYF. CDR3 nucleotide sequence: TGTGCCAGTAGTCCCCAAGCGGGGGCCACAGATACGCAGTATTTT.

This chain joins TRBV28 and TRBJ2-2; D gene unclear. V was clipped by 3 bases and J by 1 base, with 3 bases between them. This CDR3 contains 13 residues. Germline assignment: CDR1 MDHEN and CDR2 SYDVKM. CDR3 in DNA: TGTGCCAGCAGTTTGGGGAACACCGGGGAGCTGTTTTTT. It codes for CASSLGNTGELFF.

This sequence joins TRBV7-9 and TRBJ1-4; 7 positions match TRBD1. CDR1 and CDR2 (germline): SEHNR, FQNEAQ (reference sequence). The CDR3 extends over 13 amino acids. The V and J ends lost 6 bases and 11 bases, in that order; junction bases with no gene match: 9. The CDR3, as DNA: TGTGCCAGCAGAGGACAGGCGTTGTGGAAACTGTTTTTT. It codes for CASRGQALWKLFF.